This T cell receptor (beta chain) comes out of a study of blood T cell repertoires in COVID-19. For the study at large: Sources were T cells, B-cell-depleted T cells, or PBMCs; the material itself was cDNA or gDNA.

The CDR3 loop spans 15 amino acids. CDR1 SGHTA and CDR2 FQGNSA come from the germline V gene. J gave up 6 bases and V 1 base, and 5 bases lay outside the gene matches. Produced via immunoSEQ multiplex PCR; TCRdb's table is partial and in-frame only. The table records about 110,000 clones, roughly nine tenths of them present only once. Specimen: peripheral blood. The receptor's source is a man aged 35 to 55 with active or convalescent COVID-19. J is TRBJ2-1 and V is TRBV7-2; TRBD2 matches 8 bases. The CDR3 is CASSLDSGSSNEQFF. DNA of the CDR3: TGTGCCAGCAGCTTAGACAGCGGGAGCTCCAATGAGCAGTTCTTC.